These 23 T cell receptor beta chains share one sample of origin, sequenced in a study of blood T cell repertoires in COVID-19. Some clones are missing from TCRdb's copy, which holds only in-frame ones; the method was immunoSEQ multiplex PCR. The sample holds 220,000 or so clones, under 90% seen once. Sequenced input: peripheral blood. Receptor source: a man aged 55-75 years who had recovered from COVID-19.

J is TRBJ1-6 and V is TRBV19; 8 nucleotides match TRBD1. The CDR3 covers 14 residues. Per the germline V gene, CDR1 is LNHDA and CDR2 is SQIVND (reference sequence). J was trimmed by 10 bases and V by 2 bases; bases with no gene match: 4. CDR3 sequence (DNA): TGTGCCAGTAGTATATCAGGGGGCCAATCACCCCTCCACTTT. Encoded protein: CASSISGGQSPLHF.

The chain uses TRBV7-2 and TRBJ2-7, with 12 bases that match TRBD2. Germline assignment: CDR1 SGHTA and CDR2 FQGNSA. The junction had 11 bases not matched to a gene; V was cut back by 2 bases and J by 6 bases. CDR3 size: 17 residues. Here the CDR3 DNA reads TGTGCCAGCAGCTTACGTCGAGTGACTAGCGGGAGATCCGAGCAGTACTTC. Translated: CASSLRRVTSGRSEQYF.

The J gene is TRBJ2-7, the V gene TRBV6-5, with a tentative D call TRBD1 (6 bases). The germline V gene has CDR1 MNHEY and CDR2 SVGAGI. This CDR3 has 13 amino acids. Trimming took 5 bases from V and 4 from J, leaving 12 bases between them. The CDR3, as DNA: TGTGCCAGCAGTAACAGGGTGGAGTACGAGCAGTACTTC. It encodes CASSNRVEYEQYF.

The chain joins TRBV27 to TRBJ2-1, with 7 positions matching TRBD1. Germline values: CDR1 MNHEY, CDR2 SMNVEV (reference sequence). The V gene end was trimmed by 2 bases and the J gene end by 8 bases; junction bases not matched to a gene: 15. The CDR3 runs to 17 residues. This chain's CDR3 is CASSLRVDRQWWDEQFF. The DNA of the CDR3 is TGTGCCAGCAGTTTAAGAGTGGACAGGCAATGGTGGGATGAGCAGTTCTTC.

This clone was seen a single time. This chain joins TRBV5-6 and TRBJ1-2; weak D call: TRBD1 (6 bases). This CDR3 contains 15 residues. V dropped 4 bases and J dropped 4 bases, with 17 bases sitting between them. Germline lookup yields CDR1 SGHDT and CDR2 YYEEEE. The CDR3 nucleotides read TGTGCCAGCAGCCGTGGTAGGACAGCCCTCTATGGCTACACCTTC. Amino acids: CASSRGRTALYGYTF.

The chain recombines TRBV5-1 with TRBJ2-5; 8 bases align to TRBD2. The V gene's germline CDR1 is SGHRS and CDR2 YFSETQ. The V segment lost 4 bases and the J segment 4 bases; nucleotides outside the gene matches: 6. The CDR3 has 14 residues. CDR3 DNA sequence: TGCGCCAGCAGCGGAACGGGGGGGCGAGAGACCCAGTACTTC. Translating gives CASSGTGGRETQYF.

For this clone: The same CDR3 is also encoded by other DNA sequences in this sample. V and J are TRBV19 and TRBJ2-7, with D possibly being TRBD2 (5 bases). The CDR3 runs to 14 residues. CDR1 is LNHDA and CDR2 is SQIVND in the germline V gene (reference sequence). The V and J ends lost 1 base and 1 base respectively, with 8 bases between them. CDR3 nucleotide sequence: TGTGCCAGTAGTATAGCCCGGGGTTCCTACGAGCAGTACTTC. This gives the protein CASSIARGSYEQYF.

The chain recombines TRBV7-2 with TRBJ2-2; perhaps TRBD2 as D (7 bases). CDR1 is SGHTA and CDR2 is FQGNSA in the germline V gene. Trimming took 8 bases from V and 5 from J, leaving 21 bases between them. The CDR3 extends over 16 amino acids. CDR3 sequence (DNA): TGTGCCAGCGCAAGGGCCCGGGGGGCAGGGACCGGGGAGCTGTTTTTT. Protein product: CASARARGAGTGELFF.

CDR3 DNA sequence: TGTGCCAGCAGCTTAAGTGGGCGGACAGGCTATGGCTACACCTTC. Encoded protein: CASSLSGRTGYGYTF. The V gene is TRBV7-3, the J gene TRBJ1-2, with 7 bases identical to TRBD1. V lost 1 base to trimming and J lost 4 bases; unmatched junction nucleotides: 6. The CDR3 has 15 residues. Germline V gene lookup returns CDR1 SGHTA and CDR2 FQGTGA.

This chain joins TRBV4-2 and TRBJ2-7, with 8 bases identical to TRBD2. The V segment lost 4 bases and the J segment 2 bases; nucleotides outside the gene matches: 10. CDR3 length equals 16 residues. The germline V gene has CDR1 LGHNA and CDR2 YNFKEQ. CDR3: CASSPPGYGRAYEQYF. The DNA of the CDR3 is TGTGCCAGCAGCCCCCCCGGCTACGGGAGGGCCTACGAGCAGTACTTC.

The chain carries TRBV9 and TRBJ1-4; D unresolved. CDR3 length equals 12 residues. Germline CDR1 is SGDLS and CDR2 is YYNGEE. Trimming took 4 bases from V and 6 from J, leaving 7 bases between them. For the CDR3, the DNA is TGTGCCAGCAGCACCCGGGATGAAAAACTGTTTTTT. Translating gives CASSTRDEKLFF.

CDR3 bases: TGTGCCAGCTCAGGGCAGCTTTCCTACAATGAGCAGTTCTTC. Translated, it gives CASSGQLSYNEQFF. This chain links TRBV18 with TRBJ2-1; D is unclear. CDR1 and CDR2 (germline): KGHSH, LQKENI. This CDR3 spans 14 amino acids. Trimming took off 5 bases at V and 1 base at J, with 9 bases between the two ends.

The J gene is TRBJ2-2, the V gene TRBV29-1, with no clear D. CDR1 and CDR2 from the germline V gene are SQVTM and ANQGSEA. This CDR3 comprises 13 residues. The V and J ends lost 3 bases and 1 base respectively, with 6 bases between them. CDR3 sequence (DNA): TGCAGCGTTGATTCGGTGAACACCGGGGAGCTGTTTTTT. The encoded protein is CSVDSVNTGELFF.

This sequence joins TRBV7-2 and TRBJ1-1; 8 bases fit TRBD1. V lost 6 bases, J lost 2 bases, and 11 bases stayed unmatched. Germline CDR1 is SGHTA and CDR2 is FQGNSA. There are 16 residues in the CDR3. CDR3: CASRNRGSLGNTEAFF. The CDR3 coding sequence is TGTGCCAGCAGGAACAGGGGGTCGTTGGGAAACACTGAAGCTTTCTTT.

This clone turned up a few times. In the same sample, other DNA sequences code for this CDR3. CDR3: CASSRSPDPGLAEAFF. The CDR3 DNA sequence: TGCGCCAGCAGCCGGAGTCCGGACCCGGGGTTGGCTGAAGCTTTCTTT. The chain recombines TRBV4-3 with TRBJ1-1; D is uncertain. Between the trimmed V and J ends, which lost 4 bases and 6 bases, there was a span of 21 bases. The germline CDR1 and CDR2 sequences are LGHNA and YSLEER. The CDR3 consists of 16 residues.

This chain joins TRBV5-1 and TRBJ2-2, with 12 bases identical to TRBD2. Germline CDR1 is SGHRS and CDR2 is YFSETQ. This CDR3 comprises 17 residues. Trimming cost V 5 bases and J 0 bases; bases outside gene matches: 5. CDR3 DNA: TGCGCCAGCAGAACCGGACTAGCGGGGACGAACACCGGGGAGCTGTTTTTT. Translating gives CASRTGLAGTNTGELFF.

The V call is TRBV9, the J call TRBJ2-6, with TRBD1 matching over 8 bases. Trimming at V came to 4 bases and at J to 1 base, leaving 4 bases not matched to a gene. This CDR3 is built from 16 residues. Germline CDR1 and CDR2: SGDLS and YYNGEE. The CDR3 spells CASSKRTGSGANVLTF. CDR3 nucleotides: TGTGCCAGCAGCAAACGGACAGGGTCTGGGGCCAACGTCCTGACTTTC.

In DNA, the CDR3 is TGTGCCAGCAGCTCCCCATCAAGGGGTGGCGAAGCTTTCTTT. It specifies CASSSPSRGGEAFF. The chain combines TRBV7-2 with TRBJ1-1; D is perhaps TRBD1 (5 bases). The CDR3 sequence is 14 residues long. Trimming left V 4 bases short and J 8 bases short, with 17 bases between. The germline CDR1 and CDR2 sequences are SGHTA and FQGNSA.

This clone showed up just once. The chain recombines TRBV5-6 with TRBJ2-3; TRBD2 matches 8 bases. The CDR3 consists of 15 residues. Per the germline V gene, CDR1 is SGHDT and CDR2 is YYEEEE. Germline trimming cut 4 bases from V and 6 bases from J; bases unmatched to any gene: 10. The CDR3 nucleotides are TGTGCCAGCAGCCCCCCAGCGGGAGTACGCGATACGCAGTATTTT. Protein product: CASSPPAGVRDTQYF.

CDR3 bases: TGTGCCAGCAACACAGGCGCTTACAATGAGCAGTTCTTC. This gives the protein CASNTGAYNEQFF. The rearrangement joins TRBV12-3 or TRBV12-4 to TRBJ2-1; perhaps TRBD1 as D (5 bases). Trimming removed 7 bases at V and 4 bases at J, with 11 bases between. The CDR3 has 13 amino acids.

The chain joins TRBV7-2 to TRBJ1-2; D is uncertain. In germline, CDR1 is SGHTA, CDR2 FQGNSA. V dropped 4 bases and J dropped 2 bases, with 8 bases sitting between them. The CDR3 length is 13 residues. CDR3 bases: TGTGCCAGCAGCTCCTTTGAGAACTATGGCTACACCTTC. This translates into CASSSFENYGYTF.

This clone was detected a few times. V gene TRBV28 combines with J gene TRBJ2-7; D might be TRBD1 (5 bases). The V end was cut by 3 bases, the J end by 3 bases, with 15 bases between. This CDR3 spans 15 amino acids. Germline V CDR1 and CDR2: MDHEN, SYDVKM. CDR3 bases: TGTGCCAGCAGTTTCGAGACAGCTCGTTTCTACGAGCAGTACTTC. Translating it yields CASSFETARFYEQYF.

The gene calls are TRBV5-6 and TRBJ1-1; no definite D call. V lost 3 bases, J lost 3 bases, and 12 bases lay in between. The CDR3 runs 14 residues. CDR1 and CDR2 (germline): SGHDT, YYEEEE. The CDR3 sequence is CASSSSRRYTEAFF. The CDR3 DNA reads TGTGCCAGCAGCTCCTCTAGGAGATACACTGAAGCTTTCTTT.